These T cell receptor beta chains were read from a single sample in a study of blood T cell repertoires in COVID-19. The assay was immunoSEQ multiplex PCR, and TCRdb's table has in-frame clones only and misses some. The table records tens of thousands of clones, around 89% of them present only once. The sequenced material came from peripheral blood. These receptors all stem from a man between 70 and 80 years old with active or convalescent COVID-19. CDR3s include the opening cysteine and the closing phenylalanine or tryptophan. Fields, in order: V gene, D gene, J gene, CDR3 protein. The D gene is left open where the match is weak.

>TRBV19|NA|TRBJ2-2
CASSMVGAGTGELFF
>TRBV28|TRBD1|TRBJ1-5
CASRRGLRQPQHF
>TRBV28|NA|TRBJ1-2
CASGRRAKVGYTF
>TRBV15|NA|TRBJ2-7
CATSRDLLGTYEQYF
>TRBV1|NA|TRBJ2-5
CTTTDRVGGETQYF
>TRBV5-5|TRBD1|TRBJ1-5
CASSLGQGANQPQHF
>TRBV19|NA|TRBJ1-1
CASSTRRDSMNTEAFF
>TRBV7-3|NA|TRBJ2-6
CASSPRGGTGANVLTF
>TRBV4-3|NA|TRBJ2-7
CASSQGRQSYEQYF
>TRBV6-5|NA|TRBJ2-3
CASSYSRGTDTQYF
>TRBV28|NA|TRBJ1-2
CASSWGRVNGYTF
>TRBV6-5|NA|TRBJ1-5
CASRPPGSGNQPQHF
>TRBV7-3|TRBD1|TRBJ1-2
CASSRTGDDGYTF
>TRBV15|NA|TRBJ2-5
CATSRDRSGQETQYF
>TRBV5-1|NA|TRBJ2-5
CASSPSKGRLRYQETQYF
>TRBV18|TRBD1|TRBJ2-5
CASSPPKSRGETQYF
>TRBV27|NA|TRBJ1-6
CASGAPHNSPLHF
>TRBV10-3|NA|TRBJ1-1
CAISESYRAFF
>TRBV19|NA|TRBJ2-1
CASSILPSYGAYNEQFF
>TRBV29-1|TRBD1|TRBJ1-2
CSVSGTGEAGYTF
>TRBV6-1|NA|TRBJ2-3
CASSEYSGSTTADTQYF
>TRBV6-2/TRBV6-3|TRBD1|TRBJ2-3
CASSVSPGQGSDTQYF
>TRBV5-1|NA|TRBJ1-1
CASSPGENTEAFF
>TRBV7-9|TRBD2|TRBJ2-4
CASSSEGLAGVIQYF
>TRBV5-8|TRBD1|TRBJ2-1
CASSERTGSYNEQFF
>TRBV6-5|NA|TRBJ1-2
CASTNRVPAGGYTF
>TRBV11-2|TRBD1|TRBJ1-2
CASSFGTGGPYGYTF
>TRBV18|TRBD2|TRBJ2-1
CASSPTGGSAYNEQFF
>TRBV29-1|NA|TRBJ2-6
CSVTVSSGANVLTF
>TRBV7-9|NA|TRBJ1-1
CASSLLGPAVRAFF
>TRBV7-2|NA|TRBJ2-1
CASSTLAEQFF
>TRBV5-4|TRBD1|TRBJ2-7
CASSLGGQGVYEQYF
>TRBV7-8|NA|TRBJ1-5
CASSGQGNQPQHF
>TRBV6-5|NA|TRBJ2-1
CASSYSISGGNEQFF
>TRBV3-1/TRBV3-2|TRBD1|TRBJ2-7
CASSPLSGQGNEQYF
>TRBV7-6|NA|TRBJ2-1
CASSWETGSYNEQFF
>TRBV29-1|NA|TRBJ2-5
CSVERGRGRETQYF
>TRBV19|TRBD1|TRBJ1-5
CASGRRDRGEAQHF
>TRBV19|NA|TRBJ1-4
CASSIASRGGEKLFF
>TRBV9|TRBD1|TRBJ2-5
CASSVGQGGTQYF
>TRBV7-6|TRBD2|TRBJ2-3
CASSLGRLAGGSDTQYF
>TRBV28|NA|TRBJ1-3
CASGSYRVGANTIYF
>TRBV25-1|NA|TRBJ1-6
CASREAENSPLHF
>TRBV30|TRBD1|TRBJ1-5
CAWSPRTGGGQPQHF